These 20 T cell receptor beta chains were sequenced from one sample in a study of cytomegalovirus exposure and HLA in healthy donors. Amplification used 60 Vbeta primers and 13 Jbeta primers. The protocol was immunoSEQ multiplex PCR, while the TCRdb copy is restricted to in-frame clones and leaves out a portion. The repertoire holds about 110,000 clones, 71% seen once, with less than 3% in the top ten. Material for sequencing was PBMCs. These receptors all come from a female donor in good health and CMV-seronegative.

This clone was observed a few times. The chain is built from TRBV7-9 and TRBJ1-3; 9 bases line up with TRBD1. J was trimmed by 7 bases and V by 5 bases; bases with no gene match: 3. Germline V gene lookup returns CDR1 SEHNR and CDR2 FQNEAQ (reference sequence). The CDR3 covers 13 residues. The CDR3 bases are TGTGCCAGCAGCGTCACAGGGGGCAACACCATATATTTT. Residues: CASSVTGGNTIYF.

V is TRBV11-3 and J is TRBJ2-1, with TRBD2 matching over 12 bases. V was pared by 0 bases and J by 1 base, with 7 bases of the junction left unmatched. CDR1 SGHNT and CDR2 YENEEA come from the germline V gene. This CDR3 has 19 amino acids. CDR3 in DNA: TGTGCCAGCAGCTTAGATAACCCGACTAGCGGGAGTTCCTACAATGAGCAGTTCTTC. Amino acids: CASSLDNPTSGSSYNEQFF.

This chain connects TRBV5-5 to TRBJ2-7; D perhaps matches TRBD2 (6 bases). Between the trimmed V and J ends, which lost 0 bases and 4 bases, there was a span of 17 bases. Germline V gene sequence: CDR1 SGHKS, CDR2 YYEKEE (reference sequence). CDR3 length equals 16 residues. As DNA, the CDR3 is TGTGCCAGCAGCTTGGGTAAAATTGCAGGGAGGTACGAGCAGTACTTC. This sequence encodes CASSLGKIAGRYEQYF.

The rearrangement uses TRBV27 and TRBJ1-5, with D perhaps TRBD1 (6 bases). Germline loops: CDR1 MNHEY, CDR2 SMNVEV (reference sequence). The CDR3 spans 14 residues. V shed 9 bases and J shed 3 bases, with 15 bases lying between them. CDR3 residues: CASREGGINQPQHF. CDR3 nucleotides: TGTGCCAGTCGGGAGGGGGGAATCAATCAGCCCCAGCATTTT.

The chain couples TRBV19 to TRBJ2-1, with 10 positions matching TRBD2. V lost 7 bases, J lost 3 bases, and 3 bases stayed unmatched. CDR3 length: 14 residues. From germline, CDR1 is LNHDA and CDR2 SQIVND (reference sequence). CDR3 in amino acids: CASKASGSYNEQFF. The CDR3 nucleotides read TGTGCCAGTAAGGCTAGCGGGAGCTACAATGAGCAGTTCTTC.

The chain couples TRBV19 to TRBJ1-5, with D possibly TRBD1 on 6 matching bases. Trimming left V 2 bases short and J 1 base short, with 9 bases between. This CDR3 spans 15 amino acids. Germline V CDR1 and CDR2: LNHDA, SQIVND (reference sequence). CDR3 DNA: TGTGCCAGTAGTATAACAGGGCTAAGCAATCAGCCCCAGCATTTT. Encoded protein: CASSITGLSNQPQHF.

As for this clone: One end of the junction is discordant with germline, which a read error may explain. The gene calls are TRBV13 and TRBJ1-1; D gene unclear. CDR1 and CDR2 from the germline V gene are PRHDT and FYEKMQ (reference sequence). The CDR3 consists of 13 residues. This CDR3 reads CASSLGSRETTRF. The CDR3 nucleotides are TGTGCCAGCAGCTTAGGATCCCGGGAAACAACTCGATTT.

The chain recombines TRBV10-2 with TRBJ2-1; 10 bases line up with TRBD2. Germline CDR1 reads WSHSY; CDR2 reads SAAADI. The CDR3 is 14 residues long. The ends lost 6 bases at V and 6 bases at J; junction bases unmatched: 5. This chain's CDR3 is CASRPGLATNEQFF. In DNA form, the CDR3 reads TGCGCCAGCAGGCCGGGACTAGCGACCAATGAGCAGTTCTTC.

The rearrangement uses TRBV5-1 and TRBJ2-2, with D possibly TRBD2 on 6 matching bases. V gave up 6 bases and J gave up 3 bases, with 12 bases separating them. The germline gives CDR1 SGHRS, CDR2 YFSETQ. CDR3 length: 14 amino acids. In DNA form, the CDR3 reads TGCGCCAGCACGGGGGATGTGCACACCGGGGAGCTGTTTTTT. It codes for CASTGDVHTGELFF. The variable domain in full, completed from reference TRBV5-1 and TRBJ2-2, reads KAGVTQTPRYLIKTRGQQVTLSCSPISGHRSVSWYQQTPGQGLQFLFEYFSETQRNKGNFPGRFSGRQFSNSRSEMNVSTLELGDSALYLCASTGDVHTGELFFGEGSRLTVL.

The table lists this clone with a few counts. V gene TRBV6-5 combines with J gene TRBJ2-2, with a weak D call TRBD2 (6 bases). This CDR3 has 15 amino acids. Looked up from germline, CDR1 is MNHEY and CDR2 is SVGAGI. V was shortened by 4 bases and J by 5 bases, with 14 bases between the two germline ends. The CDR3 loop is CASSSSWAGTGELFF. DNA of the CDR3: TGTGCCAGCAGTTCCTCCTGGGCGGGGACCGGGGAGCTGTTTTTT.

The rearrangement uses TRBV2 and TRBJ2-1, with D possibly matching TRBD2 (6 bases). The germline gives CDR1 SNHLY, CDR2 FYNNEI. The CDR3 runs to 14 residues. V lost 5 bases and J 4 bases, leaving 12 bases between the germline ends. CDR3 sequence reads: CASSFGGWYNEQFF. In DNA, the CDR3 is TGTGCCAGCAGTTTCGGGGGTTGGTACAATGAGCAGTTCTTC.

A few counts support this clone. J is TRBJ2-1 and V is TRBV7-9, with 8 bases that match TRBD2. Germline V gene sequence: CDR1 SEHNR, CDR2 FQNEAQ (reference sequence). This CDR3 has 15 residues. The J segment lost 0 bases and the V segment lost 4 bases, leaving 2 bases of the junction unmatched. The CDR3 bases are TGTGCCAGCAGCTCCGGGACTAGCTCCTACAATGAGCAGTTCTTC. It yields the protein CASSSGTSSYNEQFF. Drawing the rest from reference TRBV7-9 and TRBJ2-1, the complete variable domain is DTGVSQNPRHKITKRGQNVTFRCDPISEHNRLYWYRQTLGQGPEFLTYFQNEAQLEKSRLLSDRFSAERPKGSFSTLEIQRTEQGDSAMYLCASSSGTSSYNEQFFGPGTRLTVL.

The gene calls are TRBV7-9 and TRBJ2-7; 8 bases map to TRBD1. The CDR3 is 15 residues long. J was trimmed by 5 bases and V by 5 bases; bases with no gene match: 11. Germline CDR1 SEHNR, CDR2 FQNEAQ (reference sequence). CDR3 residues: CASSPDRGTFHEQYF. CDR3 nucleotide sequence: TGTGCCAGCAGCCCCGACAGGGGAACGTTCCACGAGCAGTACTTC.

This clone was counted only a few times. The chain employs TRBV28 and TRBJ2-7; 9 bases are shared with TRBD2. The CDR3 covers 13 residues. Trimming took 6 bases from V and 6 from J; bases not matched to a gene: 6. CDR1 and CDR2 (germline): MDHEN, SYDVKM. The CDR3 sequence: CASSLLAGREQYF. In DNA form, the CDR3 reads TGTGCCAGCAGCCTTCTAGCGGGACGCGAGCAGTACTTC.

The genes are TRBV7-8 and TRBJ2-7; TRBD1 agrees at 8 bases. With V trimmed by 0 bases and J by 4 bases, 5 bases remained unmatched. The CDR3 totals 15 residues. Germline V CDR1 and CDR2: SGHVS, FQNEAQ. The CDR3 DNA follows: TGTGCCAGCAGCTTAGCTTCTGGACAGGGTTACGAGCAGTACTTC. Translation: CASSLASGQGYEQYF.

The genes are TRBV29-1 and TRBJ1-2; 7 bases map to TRBD1. The CDR3 has 15 amino acids. The V gene's germline CDR1 is SQVTM and CDR2 ANQGSEA. The junction had 11 bases not matched to a gene; V was cut back by 7 bases and J by 0 bases. CDR3 coding DNA: TGCAGCGCGGTGGGATCGGACAGGACTAACTATGGCTACACCTTC. Translated, it gives CSAVGSDRTNYGYTF.

The V call is TRBV30, the J call TRBJ2-7, with 8 positions matching TRBD2. V was pared by 0 bases and J by 2 bases, with 6 bases of the junction left unmatched. The germline CDR1 and CDR2 sequences are GTSNPN and SVGIG (reference sequence). The CDR3 runs to 15 residues. The CDR3 region has the DNA TGTGCCTGGAGTGTTCCGGGACTAGGGCCCTACGAGCAGTACTTC. Protein: CAWSVPGLGPYEQYF.

The CDR3 loop reads CASSPWTGGGNQPQHF. DNA of the CDR3: TGCGCCAGCAGCCCCTGGACAGGGGGGGGCAATCAGCCCCAGCATTTT. This chain links TRBV4-1 with TRBJ1-5; 10 positions match TRBD1. There are 16 residues in the CDR3. V shed 4 bases, J shed 2 bases, and the junction held 5 bases outside the gene matches. The germline gives CDR1 MGHRA, CDR2 YSYEKL.

The CDR3 DNA is TGTGCCAGCAGTTACGGGGGAGGGTACACTGAAGCTTTCTTT. Its protein is CASSYGGGYTEAFF. V and J are TRBV6-5 and TRBJ1-1; maybe TRBD1 (5 bases). Germline loops: CDR1 MNHEY, CDR2 SVGAGI. Trimming removed 2 bases from V and 3 bases from J, with 10 bases in between. The CDR3 loop spans 14 amino acids.

This clone is a singleton in its sample. The V call is TRBV10-3, the J call TRBJ2-7; the D is unclear. CDR1 is ENHRY and CDR2 is SYGVKD in the germline V gene. The CDR3 loop spans 13 amino acids. CDR3 residues: CAHTPNVNYEQYF. CDR3 coding DNA: TGTGCACACACCCCGAACGTAAACTACGAGCAGTACTTC.